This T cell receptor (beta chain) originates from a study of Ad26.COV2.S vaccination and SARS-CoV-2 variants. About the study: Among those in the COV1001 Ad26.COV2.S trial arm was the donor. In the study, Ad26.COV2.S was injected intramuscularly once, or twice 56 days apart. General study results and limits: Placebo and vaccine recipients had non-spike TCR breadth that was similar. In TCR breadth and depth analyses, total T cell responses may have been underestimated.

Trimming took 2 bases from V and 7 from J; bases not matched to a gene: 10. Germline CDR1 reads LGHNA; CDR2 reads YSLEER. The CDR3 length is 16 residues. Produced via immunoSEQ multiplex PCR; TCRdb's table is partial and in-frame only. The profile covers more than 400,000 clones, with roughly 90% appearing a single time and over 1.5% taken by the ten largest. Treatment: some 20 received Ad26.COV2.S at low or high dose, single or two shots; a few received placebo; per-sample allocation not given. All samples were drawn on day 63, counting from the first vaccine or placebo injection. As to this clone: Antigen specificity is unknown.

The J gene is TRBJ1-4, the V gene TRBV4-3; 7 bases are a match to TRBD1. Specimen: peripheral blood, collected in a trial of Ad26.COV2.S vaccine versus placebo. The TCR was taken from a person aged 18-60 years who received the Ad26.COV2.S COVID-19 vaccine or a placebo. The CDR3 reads CASSQLPAGGFEKLFF. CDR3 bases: TGCGCCAGCAGCCAACTACCGGCAGGGGGTTTTGAAAAACTGTTTTTT.